Presented here are 14 T cell receptor beta chains from one specimen sequenced in a study of blood T cell repertoires in COVID-19. Assay: immunoSEQ multiplex PCR; the TCRdb copy retains only in-frame clones and omits some. This sample has 110,000 or so clones, with roughly 84% found just once. Sequencing was carried out using peripheral blood. The receptors shown here come from a woman between 65 and 79 years old who had recovered from COVID-19.

This clone was counted only a few times. The CDR3: CASSLVGQTYEQYF. The CDR3 DNA is TGCGCCAGCAGCTTGGTGGGACAGACCTACGAGCAGTACTTC. This sequence joins TRBV5-1 and TRBJ2-7, with 7 bases lining up with TRBD1. The CDR3 sequence is 14 residues long. Germline trimming cut 0 bases from V and 2 bases from J; bases unmatched to any gene: 2. Germline CDR1 is SGHRS and CDR2 is YFSETQ.

This clone was observed a single time. This sequence joins TRBV6-5 and TRBJ2-1; the D gene is possibly TRBD2 (6 bases). The CDR3 is 15 residues long. The V and J ends lost 2 bases and 10 bases respectively, with 18 bases between them. Germline CDR1 is MNHEY and CDR2 is SVGAGI. As DNA, the CDR3 is TGTGCCAGCAGTTACCCCGGGGGACTGGGCGGGGAGCAGTTCTTC. This gives the protein CASSYPGGLGGEQFF.

As concerns this clone: This CDR3 is also generated by other DNA sequences in the sample. The chain combines TRBV7-2 with TRBJ2-7; 7 positions match TRBD1. Germline V CDR1 and CDR2: SGHTA, FQGNSA. The CDR3 covers 14 residues. J gave up 2 bases and V 5 bases, and 6 bases lay outside the gene matches. The CDR3 loop reads CASSRDRGPYEQYF. The DNA for the CDR3 is TGTGCCAGCAGCCGGGACAGAGGACCCTACGAGCAGTACTTC.

This chain links TRBV5-5 with TRBJ2-5; TRBD2 matches at 12 bases. Germline assignment: CDR1 SGHKS and CDR2 YYEKEE (reference sequence). J was trimmed by 4 bases and V by 0 bases; bases with no gene match: 7. CDR3 length: 17 residues. DNA of the CDR3: TGTGCCAGCAGCTTGGGACTAGCGGGAGTGGTTGGAGAGACCCAGTACTTC. Translating it yields CASSLGLAGVVGETQYF. Combining the CDR3 with reference TRBV5-5 and TRBJ2-5 gives the whole variable domain DAGVTQSPTHLIKTRGQQVTLRCSPISGHKSVSWYQQVLGQGPQFIFQYYEKEERGRGNFPDRFSARQFPNYSSELNVNALLLGDSALYLCASSLGLAGVVGETQYFGPGTRLLVL.

The V gene is TRBV4-3, the J gene TRBJ2-1; D possibly corresponds to TRBD2 (6 bases). The V end lost 6 bases, the J end lost 0 bases, and 12 bases lay between the germline ends. Germline values: CDR1 LGHNA, CDR2 YSLEER. The CDR3 has 15 residues. CDR3 residues: CASSGGWSSYNEQFF. The CDR3 DNA sequence: TGCGCCAGCAGTGGGGGGTGGAGCTCCTACAATGAGCAGTTCTTC.

The chain links TRBV6-4 to TRBJ2-3; weak D call: TRBD1 (7 bases). The germline V and J ends were trimmed by 6 bases and 4 bases, with 17 bases remaining between them. Germline lookup yields CDR1 MRHNA and CDR2 SNTAGT. The CDR3 has 15 amino acids. CDR3 nucleotides: TGTGCCAGCAGCGCGGGACAGTCCGTTGCAGATACGCAGTATTTT. Encoded protein: CASSAGQSVADTQYF.

The rearrangement uses TRBV6-2 or TRBV6-3 and TRBJ2-1; 14 bases match TRBD2. Per germline, CDR1 MNHEY and CDR2 SVGEGT. There are 16 residues in the CDR3. With V trimmed by 5 bases and J by 15 bases, 15 bases remained unmatched. The CDR3: CASSLAGTSGSRMGFF. Here the CDR3 DNA reads TGTGCCAGCAGTCTCGCCGGGACTAGCGGGAGCCGGATGGGGTTCTTC.

This chain connects TRBV27 to TRBJ2-7; D gene unclear. The ends were cut back, 0 bases at V and 4 bases at J, with 10 bases in the middle. This CDR3 is 14 amino acids long. Germline-derived CDR1 and CDR2 are MNHEY and SMNVEV (reference sequence). The CDR3 DNA follows: TGTGCCAGCAGTTTATCGAGATCCCTATACGAGCAGTACTTC. Its protein product is CASSLSRSLYEQYF.

The CDR3 DNA sequence: TGTGCCAGCAGCTTAGATTACAGGGCTGAAGCTTTCTTT. Protein product: CASSLDYRAEAFF. The V gene is TRBV11-2, the J gene TRBJ1-1; tentatively, D is TRBD1 (6 bases). V dropped 0 bases and J dropped 6 bases, with 8 bases sitting between them. CDR1 is SGHAT and CDR2 is FQNNGV in the germline V gene. This CDR3 has 13 amino acids.

The CDR3 spells CASSEFGGSGTEAFF. The DNA of the CDR3 is TGTGCCAGCAGTGAATTCGGGGGGTCGGGCACTGAAGCTTTCTTT. The V call is TRBV25-1, the J call TRBJ1-1; weak D call: TRBD1 (5 bases). CDR3 length: 15 residues. The V gene's germline CDR1 is MGHDK and CDR2 SYGVNS. Deletions cut 1 base from V and 4 bases from J, with 13 bases between.

The chain carries TRBV30 and TRBJ2-2, with D possibly TRBD2 on 5 matching bases. Trimming left V 3 bases short and J 4 bases short, with 9 bases between. From germline, CDR1 is GTSNPN and CDR2 SVGIG (reference sequence). The CDR3 runs to 13 residues. CDR3 residues: CAWRPGLTGELFF. For the CDR3, the DNA is TGTGCCTGGAGGCCCGGACTCACCGGGGAGCTGTTTTTT. Full variable domain (missing parts from reference TRBV30 and TRBJ2-2): SQTIHQWPATLVQPVGSPLSLECTVEGTSNPNLYWYRQAAGRGLQLLFYSVGIGQISSEVPQNLSASRPQDRQFILSSKKLLLSDSGFYLCAWRPGLTGELFFGEGSRLTVL.

This clone was picked up one time. This chain links TRBV9 with TRBJ1-1; TRBD1 agrees at 8 bases. CDR3 length: 17 residues. Losses at the gene ends were 3 bases for V and 0 bases for J; bases not matched to a gene: 10. Germline CDR1 SGDLS, CDR2 YYNGEE. This CDR3 reads CASSDRDRYFMNTEAFF. The CDR3, as DNA: TGTGCCAGCAGCGACCGGGACAGGTACTTCATGAACACTGAAGCTTTCTTT.

This chain connects TRBV28 to TRBJ1-4, with D tentatively TRBD1 (5 bases). The CDR3 extends over 15 amino acids. Trimming cost V 5 bases and J 6 bases, with 16 bases left between them. Germline-derived CDR1 and CDR2 are MDHEN and SYDVKM. The CDR3: CASSGGTTNYEKLFF. In DNA, the CDR3 is TGTGCCAGCAGTGGAGGGACGACCAATTATGAAAAACTGTTTTTT.

About this clone: A junction boundary mismatches the germline segment, possibly from a read error. The CDR3 loop is CASSPLGPSGAPLDF. The CDR3 DNA is TGTGCCAGCAGCCCCTTGGGCCCTAGCGGGGCACCATTGGACTTC. The genes are TRBV7-2 and TRBJ2-7; TRBD2 matches 9 bases. The CDR3 totals 15 residues. CDR1 SGHTA and CDR2 FQGNSA come from the germline V gene.